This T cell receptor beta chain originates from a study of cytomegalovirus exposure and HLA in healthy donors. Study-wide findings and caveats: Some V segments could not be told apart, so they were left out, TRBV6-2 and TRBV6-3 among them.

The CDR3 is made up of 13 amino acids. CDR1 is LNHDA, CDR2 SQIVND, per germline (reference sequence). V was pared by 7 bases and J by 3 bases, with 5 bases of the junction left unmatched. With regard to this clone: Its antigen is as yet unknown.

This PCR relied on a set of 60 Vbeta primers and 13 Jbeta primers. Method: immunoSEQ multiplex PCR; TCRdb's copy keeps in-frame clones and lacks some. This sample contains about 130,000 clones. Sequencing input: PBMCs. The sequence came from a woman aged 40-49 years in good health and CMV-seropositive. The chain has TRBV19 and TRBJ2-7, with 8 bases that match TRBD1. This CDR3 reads CASTNRGIYEQYF. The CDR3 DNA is TGTGCCAGTACGAACAGGGGGATCTACGAGCAGTACTTC.